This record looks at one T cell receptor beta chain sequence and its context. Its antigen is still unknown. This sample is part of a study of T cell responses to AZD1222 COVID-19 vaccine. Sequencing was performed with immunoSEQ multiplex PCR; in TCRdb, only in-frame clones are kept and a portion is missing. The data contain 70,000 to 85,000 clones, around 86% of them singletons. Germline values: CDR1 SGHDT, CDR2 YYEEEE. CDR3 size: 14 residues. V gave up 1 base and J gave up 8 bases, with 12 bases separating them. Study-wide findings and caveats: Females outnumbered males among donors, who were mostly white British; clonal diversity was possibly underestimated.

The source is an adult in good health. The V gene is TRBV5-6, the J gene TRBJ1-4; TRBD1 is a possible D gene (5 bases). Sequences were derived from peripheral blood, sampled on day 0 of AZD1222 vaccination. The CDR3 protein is CASSLKGRDEKLFF. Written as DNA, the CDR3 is TGTGCCAGCAGCTTGAAGGGGCGGGACGAAAAACTGTTTTTT.